A single sample is the source of the 27 T cell receptor beta chains below, sequenced in a study of read filtering for tumor transcriptome and immune sequencing (dated by TCRdb to 2018 to 2021). TCRdb records Illumina HiSeq 4000 as the sequencer. Starting from 400 ng RNA, TCR libraries were constructed with the Immunoverse kit using molecular barcoded adaptors that cover the alpha/delta and beta/gamma chains. TCRdb passed the public sequencing reads through fastp at Q25 and MiXCR, retaining productive beta sequences. Rows are combined by CDR3 protein, so each entry shows the most common genes and DNA. The sample includes roughly 130,000 distinct CDR3 sequences, with under 15% observed a single time. In total, the top ten clones hold approximately 11% of the sample. Sequenced input: a population of CD138-negative cells sorted from bone marrow. The sample's cell subset or site label is to be understood as: bone marrow mononuclear cells depleted of CD138+ plasma/myeloma cells by negative magnetic selection. The source is a donor at least 40 years old with multiple myeloma.

This clonotype was seen ten or more times. The V gene is TRBV19, the J gene TRBJ2-2; D ambiguous. This CDR3 contains 14 residues. V dropped 0 bases and J dropped 1 base, with 3 bases sitting between them. The germline V gene encodes CDR1 LNHDA and CDR2 SQIVND (reference sequence). The CDR3 loop is CASSIDVNTGELFF. CDR3 in DNA: TGTGCCAGTAGTATAGACGTGAACACCGGGGAGCTGTTTTTT.

This clonotype was seen repeatedly, ten times or more. V gene TRBV5-1 combines with J gene TRBJ1-4, with no clear D. V shed 0 bases and J shed 6 bases, with 6 bases lying between them. Germline lookup yields CDR1 SGHRS and CDR2 YFSETQ. CDR3 length: 13 residues. CDR3 nucleotide sequence: TGCGCCAGCAGCTTGGCCTCTGATGAAAAACTGTTTTTT. This codes for CASSLASDEKLFF.

This rearrangement joins TRBV7-9 to TRBJ2-7; TRBD1 agrees at 10 bases. V shed 4 bases, J shed 6 bases, and the junction held 12 bases outside the gene matches. CDR1 SEHNR and CDR2 FQNEAQ come from the germline V gene (reference sequence). This CDR3 region has 16 residues. CDR3 region: CASSSSPGQGYAEQYF. The CDR3 region has the DNA TGTGCCAGCAGCTCTAGTCCGGGACAGGGGTACGCCGAGCAGTACTTC.

The table lists this clonotype with many counts. J is TRBJ2-3 and V is TRBV20-1, with D perhaps given as TRBD1 or TRBD2 (5 bases each). Germline lookup yields CDR1 DFQATT and CDR2 SNEGSKA (reference sequence). CDR3 size: 16 residues. Trimming left V 1 base short and J 2 bases short, with 16 bases between. This chain's CDR3 is CSARGDPSGPTDTQYF. The CDR3 DNA sequence: TGCAGTGCTAGAGGGGACCCTTCCGGGCCCACAGATACGCAGTATTTT.

This clonotype came up many times. J is TRBJ1-5 and V is TRBV19; tentative D call: TRBD1 (5 bases). In germline, CDR1 is LNHDA, CDR2 SQIVND (reference sequence). The CDR3 extends over 14 amino acids. Deletions cut 3 bases from V and 7 bases from J, with 13 bases between. The CDR3 here is CASSIEGPHQPQHF. The CDR3 bases are TGTGCCAGTAGTATCGAGGGACCCCACCAGCCCCAGCATTTT.

This clonotype appeared once. Being one base from a much bigger clone, this may be a read error. Lacking the conserved final phenylalanine or tryptophan, this CDR3 likely reflects a read error. The rearrangement joins TRBV20-1 to TRBJ2-3; the D is unclear. The CDR3 consists of 14 residues. Germline V gene lookup returns CDR1 DFQATT and CDR2 SNEGSKA (reference sequence). V was clipped by 0 bases and J by 0 bases, with 7 bases between them. The CDR3: CSAREGPSTDTQYL. In nucleotides, the CDR3 is TGCAGTGCTAGAGAAGGTCCTAGCACAGATACGCAGTATCTT.

This clonotype was observed at least ten times. The chain employs TRBV21-1 and TRBJ1-2; TRBD1, as called in the table, went unchecked against the DNA. TRBV21-1 is described as a pseudogene. This CDR3 is built from 15 residues. CDR3: CASSKRGQGAHGYTF. CDR3 DNA: TGTGCCAGCAGCAAAAGGGGACAGGGGGCGCATGGCTACACCTTC.

The CDR3 DNA is TGCGCCAGCAGCCCGGGACTGGGTCCTATGGAGCAGTTCTTC. This codes for CASSPGLGPMEQFF. The rearrangement uses TRBV5-1 and TRBJ2-1; a weak D match, TRBD2 (6 bases). CDR3 length: 14 amino acids. CDR1 and CDR2 from the germline V gene are SGHRS and YFSETQ. V lost 4 bases and J 10 bases, leaving 18 bases between the germline ends. Filled out from reference TRBV5-1 and TRBJ2-1, the complete variable domain reads KAGVTQTPRYLIKTRGQQVTLSCSPISGHRSVSWYQQTPGQGLQFLFEYFSETQRNKGNFPGRFSGRQFSNSRSEMNVSTLELGDSALYLCASSPGLGPMEQFFGPGTRLTVL.

This clonotype has just a few counts. The chain is built from TRBV19 and TRBJ2-2; 8 bases are shared with TRBD2. CDR1 and CDR2 (germline): LNHDA, SQIVND (reference sequence). The CDR3 has 18 amino acids. Unmatched junction bases numbered 12, after V lost 5 bases and J lost 1 base. The CDR3 spells CASSPIYISGGNTGELFF. As DNA, the CDR3 is TGTGCCAGTAGTCCCATTTACATCAGCGGGGGGAACACCGGGGAGCTGTTTTTT.

This clonotype was detected ten times or more. The chain recombines TRBV3-1 with TRBJ2-7; no reliable D call. The V end lost 0 bases, the J end lost 0 bases, and 6 bases lay between the germline ends. Germline CDR1 LGHDT, CDR2 YNNKEL (reference sequence). This CDR3 is 14 amino acids long. The CDR3 protein is CASSQEVASYEQYF. Written as DNA, the CDR3 is TGTGCCAGCAGCCAAGAGGTGGCCTCCTACGAGCAGTACTTC.

This clonotype appeared many times. The chain uses TRBV7-9 and TRBJ2-1; 10 nucleotides align to TRBD2. Germline V lookup: CDR1 SEHNR, CDR2 FQNEAQ (reference sequence). This CDR3 has 14 residues. Trimming took 5 bases from V and 10 from J; bases not matched to a gene: 8. The CDR3 DNA reads TGTGCCAGCAGCCGGACTAGCGGAACTATGGAGCAGTTCTTC. Protein sequence: CASSRTSGTMEQFF.

The table lists this clonotype with a few counts. This may arise from a read error, as a much more abundant clone is one base away. The chain has TRBV19 and TRBJ2-1; the D gene is possibly TRBD1 (5 bases). The V and J ends lost 3 bases and 7 bases respectively, with 19 bases between them. The CDR3 has 16 amino acids. Germline CDR1 LNHDA, CDR2 SQIVND (reference sequence). The CDR3 reads CASSIGGALAQNEQFF. CDR3 DNA sequence: TGTGCCAGTAGTATTGGTGGGGCCCTTGCCCAGAATGAGCAGTTCTTC.

This clonotype has ten or more counts. The rearrangement uses TRBV28 and TRBJ2-1; 10 bases agree with TRBD2. V lost 4 bases, J lost 6 bases, and 9 bases stayed unmatched. CDR3 size: 16 residues. Germline V gene data show CDR1 as MDHEN and CDR2 as SYDVKM. The CDR3 spells CASSSPGAGGSNEQFF. The CDR3 DNA sequence: TGTGCCAGCAGTTCCCCGGGAGCGGGAGGGTCCAATGAGCAGTTCTTC.

This rearrangement joins TRBV5-1 to TRBJ2-3; D uncertain. V gave up 0 bases and J gave up 2 bases, with 4 bases separating them. The CDR3 spans 13 residues. Germline assignment: CDR1 SGHRS and CDR2 YFSETQ. CDR3 DNA: TGCGCCAGCAGCTTGGACCCCACAGATACGCAGTATTTT. Encoded protein: CASSLDPTDTQYF.

Remarks on this clonotype: This likely came from a read error, as a far larger clone is one base away. This sequence joins TRBV6-5 and TRBJ2-1; D unclear. The CDR3 has 13 amino acids. The germline CDR1 and CDR2 sequences are MNHEY and SVGAGI. CDR3 sequence reads: CASSESQANEQSF. CDR3 in DNA: TGTGCCAGCAGTGAAAGTCAGGCCAATGAGCAGTCCTTC.

Many counts were recorded for this clonotype. The rearrangement links TRBV3-1 to TRBJ1-5; D gene unclear. In germline, CDR1 is LGHDT, CDR2 YNNKEL (reference sequence). This CDR3 has 14 residues. V lost 0 bases to trimming and J lost 6 bases, with 9 bases between them. The CDR3 region is CASSQDRAGQPQHF. Here the CDR3 DNA reads TGTGCCAGCAGCCAAGATAGGGCGGGTCAGCCCCAGCATTTT.

In this sample, this clonotype turned up many times. The V and J genes are TRBV6-6 and TRBJ2-6; D gene ambiguous. Germline V gene lookup returns CDR1 MNHNY and CDR2 SVGAGI (reference sequence). The V and J ends lost 0 bases and 0 bases respectively, with 9 bases between them. CDR3 length: 17 residues. This CDR3 is CASSYSRFGSGANVLTF. The CDR3, as DNA: TGTGCCAGCAGTTACTCGAGATTTGGCTCTGGGGCCAACGTCCTGACTTTC.

This sequence joins TRBV6-2 or TRBV6-3 and TRBJ2-1; D unclear. CDR1 and CDR2 from the germline V gene are MNHEY and SVGEGT. V lost 3 bases, J lost 5 bases, and 8 bases lay in between. The CDR3 has 13 residues. This CDR3 reads CASSYLHDNEQFF. CDR3 nucleotide sequence: TGTGCCAGCAGTTATCTGCACGACAATGAGCAGTTCTTC.

This clonotype was counted many times. The V and J genes are TRBV7-2 and TRBJ1-5; D may be TRBD1 (5 bases). Germline lookup yields CDR1 SGHTA and CDR2 FQGNSA. The CDR3 sequence is 14 residues long. Trimming pared 5 bases from V and 3 bases from J, leaving 11 bases between. The CDR3 sequence is CASSPDIYNQPQHF. DNA of the CDR3: TGTGCCAGCAGCCCGGACATCTACAATCAGCCCCAGCATTTT. Based on the CDR3 plus reference TRBV7-2 and TRBJ1-5, the full variable domain is GAGVSQSPSNKVTEKGKDVELRCDPISGHTALYWYRQSLGQGLEFLIYFQGNSAPDKSGLPSDRFSAERTGGSVSTLTIQRTQQEDSAVYLCASSPDIYNQPQHFGDGTRLSIL.

This clonotype was seen repeatedly, ten times or more. This chain uses TRBV2 with TRBJ2-1; D remains unclear. CDR3 length: 16 amino acids. CDR1 is SNHLY, CDR2 FYNNEI, per germline. Trimming pared 4 bases from V and 2 bases from J, leaving 15 bases between. CDR3 sequence: CASSGQGPNTYNEQFF. DNA for the CDR3: TGTGCCAGCAGTGGCCAAGGCCCGAATACCTACAATGAGCAGTTCTTC.

Notes on this clonotype: A much bigger clone sits one base away, suggesting this may be a read error. CDR3 in amino acids: CASSFYSGELFF. The CDR3 nucleotides are TGTGCCAGCAGTTTCTACAGCGGGGAGCTGTTTTTT. V and J are TRBV6-5 and TRBJ2-2; D remains unclear. The CDR3 runs 12 residues. In germline, CDR1 is MNHEY, CDR2 SVGAGI. Trimming pared 4 bases from V and 7 bases from J, leaving 7 bases between.

This clonotype showed up many times. The J gene is TRBJ2-7, the V gene TRBV25-1; D remains unclear. The V and J ends lost 5 bases and 2 bases respectively, with 4 bases between them. Germline CDR1 is MGHDK and CDR2 is SYGVNS. The CDR3 is 11 amino acids. The CDR3 bases are TGTGCCAGCAGTCTGACCTACGAGCAGTACTTC. It yields the protein CASSLTYEQYF.

In its sample, this clonotype was seen many times. The rearrangement links TRBV6-6 to TRBJ1-6, with TRBD1 as a possible D gene (6 bases). The CDR3 sequence is 17 residues long. CDR1 is MNHNY and CDR2 is SVGAGI in the germline V gene (reference sequence). The germline V and J ends were trimmed by 6 bases and 0 bases, with 15 bases remaining between them. The CDR3 sequence is CASSMDSLSSYNSPLHF. CDR3 nucleotides: TGTGCCAGCAGCATGGACAGTTTGAGCTCCTATAATTCACCCCTCCACTTT.

Ten or more counts support this clonotype. This rearrangement joins TRBV20-1 to TRBJ2-7, with D uncertain. The germline V gene has CDR1 DFQATT and CDR2 SNEGSKA (reference sequence). V was shortened by 4 bases and J by 0 bases, with 4 bases between the two germline ends. CDR3 length: 11 amino acids. Here the CDR3 reads CSAKSSYEQYF. For the CDR3, the DNA is TGCAGTGCTAAAAGCTCCTACGAGCAGTACTTC.

The CDR3 DNA follows: TGTGCCAGCAGCCAGCGGGCCGACACAGATACGCAGTATTTT. Amino acids: CASSQRADTDTQYF. J is TRBJ2-3 and V is TRBV9, with D tentatively TRBD2 (6 bases). Germline V gives CDR1 SGDLS, CDR2 YYNGEE. The CDR3 is 14 amino acids. The V gene lost 4 bases and the J gene lost 2 bases, with 11 bases spanning the gap.

This clonotype was counted at least ten times. V gene TRBV10-3 combines with J gene TRBJ1-1; D may be TRBD1 (6 bases). CDR1 is ENHRY and CDR2 is SYGVKD in the germline V gene. The CDR3 consists of 14 residues. Trimming left V 4 bases short and J 6 bases short, with 15 bases between. The CDR3 loop is CAISARQERSEAFF. The CDR3 DNA reads TGTGCCATCAGTGCGAGACAGGAGAGGTCTGAAGCTTTCTTT.

This clonotype was detected ten times or more. The CDR3 here is CASSSSGREGEKLFF. CDR3 nucleotide sequence: TGTGCCAGCAGCTCCTCCGGCAGGGAGGGTGAAAAACTGTTTTTT. V usage is TRBV7-9 and J usage is TRBJ1-4; D might be TRBD1 (5 bases). Per germline, CDR1 SEHNR and CDR2 FQNEAQ (reference sequence). The V and J ends lost 4 bases and 7 bases respectively, with 16 bases between them. The length of the CDR3 is 15 residues.